The source of this TCR beta chain is a study of T cells in Graves' hyperthyroidism and ophthalmopathy. Amplification of TCR beta CDR3 regions used RNA as the template. HTBI primers were employed in a first-round RT-PCR of the TCR CDR3. TCRdb analysed the multiplex PCR reads with MiXCR anew, one entry per CDR3 protein. Among fewer than 450,000 distinct CDR3 sequences listed, approximately 16% were seen once. This clonotype was observed many times. Germline CDR1 reads SGHAT; CDR2 reads FQDESV (reference sequence). Trimming removed 2 bases from V and 6 bases from J; junction bases left unmatched: 8. The CDR3 is 16 residues long.

V and J are TRBV11-1 and TRBJ2-1, with TRBD2 identical over 9 bases. The clonotype was recovered from a woman aged 55-70 years with Graves' ophthalmopathy. Sequences were obtained from blood. The CDR3 here is CASSLISGGRVNEQFF. CDR3 bases: TGTGCCAGCAGCTTAATTTCTGGCGGGAGGGTCAATGAGCAGTTCTTC.